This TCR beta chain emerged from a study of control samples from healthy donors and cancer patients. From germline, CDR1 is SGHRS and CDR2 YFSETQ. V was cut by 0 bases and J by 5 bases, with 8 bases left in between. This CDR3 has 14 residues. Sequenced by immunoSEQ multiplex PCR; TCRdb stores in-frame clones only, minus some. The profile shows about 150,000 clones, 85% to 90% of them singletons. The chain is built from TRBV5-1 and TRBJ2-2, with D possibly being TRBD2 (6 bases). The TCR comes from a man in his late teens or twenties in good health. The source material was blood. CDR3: CASSLVRGTGELFF. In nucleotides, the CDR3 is TGCGCCAGCAGCTTGGTTCGGGGGACCGGGGAGCTGTTTTTT.